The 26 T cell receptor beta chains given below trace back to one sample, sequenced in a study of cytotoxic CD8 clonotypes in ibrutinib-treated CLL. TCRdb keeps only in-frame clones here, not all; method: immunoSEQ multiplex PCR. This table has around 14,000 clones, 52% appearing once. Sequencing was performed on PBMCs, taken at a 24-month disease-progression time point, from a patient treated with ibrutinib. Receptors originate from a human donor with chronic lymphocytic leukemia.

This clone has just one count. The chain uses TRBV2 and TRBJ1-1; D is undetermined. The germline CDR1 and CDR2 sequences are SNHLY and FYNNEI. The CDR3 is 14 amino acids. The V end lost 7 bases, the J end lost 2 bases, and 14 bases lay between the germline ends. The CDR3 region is CASTLGLTNTEAFF. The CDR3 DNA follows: TGTGCCAGCACCCTGGGCCTGACTAACACTGAAGCTTTCTTT.

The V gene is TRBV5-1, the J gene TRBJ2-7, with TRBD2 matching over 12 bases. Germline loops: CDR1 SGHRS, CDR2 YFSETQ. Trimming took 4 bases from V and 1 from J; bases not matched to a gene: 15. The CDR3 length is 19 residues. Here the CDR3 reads CASSPLGYRLAGVSYEQYF. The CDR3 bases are TGCGCCAGCAGCCCTTTGGGCTACCGACTAGCGGGGGTTTCCTACGAGCAGTACTTC.

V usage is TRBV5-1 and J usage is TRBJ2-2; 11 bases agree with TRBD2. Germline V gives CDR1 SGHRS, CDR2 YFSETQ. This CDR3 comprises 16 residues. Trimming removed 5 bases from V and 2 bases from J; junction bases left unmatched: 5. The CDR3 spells CASSPGLAVNTGELFF. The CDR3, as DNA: TGCGCCAGCAGTCCGGGACTAGCGGTAAACACCGGGGAGCTGTTTTTT.

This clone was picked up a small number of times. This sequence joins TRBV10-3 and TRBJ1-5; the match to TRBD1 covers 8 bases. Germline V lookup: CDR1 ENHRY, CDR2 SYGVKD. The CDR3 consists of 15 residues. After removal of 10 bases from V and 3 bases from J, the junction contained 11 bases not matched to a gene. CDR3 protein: CATSSGQDSNQPQHF. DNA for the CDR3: TGTGCCACTTCATCGGGACAGGACTCCAATCAGCCCCAGCATTTT.

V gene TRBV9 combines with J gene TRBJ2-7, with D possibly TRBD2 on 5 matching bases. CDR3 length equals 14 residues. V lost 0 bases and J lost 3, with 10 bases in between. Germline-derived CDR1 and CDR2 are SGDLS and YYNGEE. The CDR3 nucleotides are TGTGCCAGCAGCGTAGATACTAGACTCTACGAGCAGTACTTC. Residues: CASSVDTRLYEQYF.

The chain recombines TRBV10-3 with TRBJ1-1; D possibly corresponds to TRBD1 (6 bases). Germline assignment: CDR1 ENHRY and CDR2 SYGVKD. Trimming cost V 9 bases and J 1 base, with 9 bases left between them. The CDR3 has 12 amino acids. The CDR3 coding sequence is TGTGCCATACAGACAGGGAACACTGAAGCTTTCTTT. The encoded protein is CAIQTGNTEAFF.

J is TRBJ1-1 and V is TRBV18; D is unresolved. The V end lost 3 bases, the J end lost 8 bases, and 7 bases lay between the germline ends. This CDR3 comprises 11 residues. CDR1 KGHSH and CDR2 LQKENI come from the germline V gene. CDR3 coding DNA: TGTGCCAGCTCACCCCAAACCGAAGCTTTCTTT. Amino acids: CASSPQTEAFF. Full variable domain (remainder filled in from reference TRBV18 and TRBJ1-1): NAGVMQNPRHLVRRRGQEARLRCSPMKGHSHVYWYRQLPEEGLKFMVYLQKENIIDESGMPKERFSAEFPKEGPSILRIQQVVRGDSAAYFCASSPQTEAFFGQGTRLTVV.

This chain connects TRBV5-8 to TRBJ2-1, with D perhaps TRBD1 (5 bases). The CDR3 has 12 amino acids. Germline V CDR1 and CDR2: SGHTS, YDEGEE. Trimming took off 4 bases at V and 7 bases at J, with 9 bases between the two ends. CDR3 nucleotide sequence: TGTGCCAGCAGCCGTCGGACAAATGAGCAGTTCTTC. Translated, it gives CASSRRTNEQFF.

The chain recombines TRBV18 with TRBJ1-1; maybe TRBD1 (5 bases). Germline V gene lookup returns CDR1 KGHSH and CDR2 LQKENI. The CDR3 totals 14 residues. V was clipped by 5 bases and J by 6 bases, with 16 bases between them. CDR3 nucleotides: TGTGCCAGCTCAGTCACAGGAGGAGCCCCTGAAGCTTTCTTT. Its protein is CASSVTGGAPEAFF.

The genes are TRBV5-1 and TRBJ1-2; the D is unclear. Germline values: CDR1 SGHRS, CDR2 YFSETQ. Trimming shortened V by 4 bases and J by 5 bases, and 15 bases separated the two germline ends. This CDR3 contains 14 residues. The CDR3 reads CASSTGPPGYGYTF. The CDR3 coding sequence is TGCGCCAGCAGCACCGGGCCTCCGGGGTATGGCTACACCTTC.

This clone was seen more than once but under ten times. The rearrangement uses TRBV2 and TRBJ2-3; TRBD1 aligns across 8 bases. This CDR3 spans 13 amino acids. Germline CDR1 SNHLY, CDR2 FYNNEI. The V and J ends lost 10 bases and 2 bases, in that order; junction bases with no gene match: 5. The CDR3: CAIRQGYTDTQYF. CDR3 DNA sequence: TGTGCCATAAGACAGGGGTACACAGATACGCAGTATTTT.

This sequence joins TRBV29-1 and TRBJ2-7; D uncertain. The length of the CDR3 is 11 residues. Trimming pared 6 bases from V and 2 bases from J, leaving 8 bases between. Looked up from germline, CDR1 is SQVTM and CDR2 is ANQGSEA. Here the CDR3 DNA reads TGCAGCGTAGTTATGACCTACGAGCAGTACTTC. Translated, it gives CSVVMTYEQYF.

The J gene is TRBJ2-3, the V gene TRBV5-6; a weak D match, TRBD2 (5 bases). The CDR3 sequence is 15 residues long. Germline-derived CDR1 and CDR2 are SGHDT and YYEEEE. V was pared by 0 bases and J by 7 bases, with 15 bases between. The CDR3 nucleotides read TGTGCCAGCAGCTTGGGGGCGGCATCGGGAAATACGCAGTATTTT. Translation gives CASSLGAASGNTQYF. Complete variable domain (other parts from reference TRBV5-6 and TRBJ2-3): DAGVTQSPTHLIKTRGQQVTLRCSPKSGHDTVSWYQQALGQGPQFIFQYYEEEERQRGNFPDRFSGHQFPNYSSELNVNALLLGDSALYLCASSLGAASGNTQYFGPGTRLTVL.

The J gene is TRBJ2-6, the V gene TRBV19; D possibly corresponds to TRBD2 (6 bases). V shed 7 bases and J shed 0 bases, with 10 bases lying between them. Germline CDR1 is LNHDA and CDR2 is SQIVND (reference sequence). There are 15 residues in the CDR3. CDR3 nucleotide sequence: TGTGCCAGTATGGGGAGGCACTCTGGGGCCAACGTCCTGACTTTC. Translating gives CASMGRHSGANVLTF.

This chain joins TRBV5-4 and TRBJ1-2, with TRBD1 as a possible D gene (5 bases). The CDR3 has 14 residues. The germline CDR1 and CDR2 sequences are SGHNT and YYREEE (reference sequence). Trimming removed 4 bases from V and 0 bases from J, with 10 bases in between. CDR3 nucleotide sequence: TGTGCCAGCAGCGCGGGGGTAACTAACTATGGCTACACCTTC. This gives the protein CASSAGVTNYGYTF.

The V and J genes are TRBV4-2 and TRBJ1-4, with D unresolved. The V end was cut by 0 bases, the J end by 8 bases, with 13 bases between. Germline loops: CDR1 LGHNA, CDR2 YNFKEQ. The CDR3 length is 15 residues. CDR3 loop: CASSQDAGYLEKLFF. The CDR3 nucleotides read TGTGCCAGCAGCCAAGATGCCGGGTATCTAGAAAAACTGTTTTTT.

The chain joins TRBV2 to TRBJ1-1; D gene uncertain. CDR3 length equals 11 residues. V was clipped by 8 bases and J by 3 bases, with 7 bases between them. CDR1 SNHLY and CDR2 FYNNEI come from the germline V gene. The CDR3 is CASLYDTEAFF. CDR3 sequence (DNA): TGTGCCAGCCTCTACGACACTGAAGCTTTCTTT.

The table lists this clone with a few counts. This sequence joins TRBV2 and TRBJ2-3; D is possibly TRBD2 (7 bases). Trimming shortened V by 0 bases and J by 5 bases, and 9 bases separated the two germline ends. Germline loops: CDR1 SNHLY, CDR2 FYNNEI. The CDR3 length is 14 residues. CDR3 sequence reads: CASSEAGGQDTQYF. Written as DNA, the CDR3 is TGTGCCAGCAGTGAAGCGGGGGGGCAAGATACGCAGTATTTT.

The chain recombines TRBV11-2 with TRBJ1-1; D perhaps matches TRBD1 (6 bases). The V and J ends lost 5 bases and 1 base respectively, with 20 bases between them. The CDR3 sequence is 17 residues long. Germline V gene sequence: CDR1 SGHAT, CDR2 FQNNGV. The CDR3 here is CASSVDGVGRGNTEAFF. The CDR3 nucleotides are TGTGCCAGCAGCGTCGACGGGGTCGGCAGGGGGAACACTGAAGCTTTCTTT.

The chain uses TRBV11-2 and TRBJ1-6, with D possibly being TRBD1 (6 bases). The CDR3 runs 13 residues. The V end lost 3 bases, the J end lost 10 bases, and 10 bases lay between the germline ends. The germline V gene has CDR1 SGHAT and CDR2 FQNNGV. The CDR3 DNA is TGTGCCAGCAGCTTTAACAGGGAGTCACCCCTCCACTTT. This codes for CASSFNRESPLHF.

The CDR3 DNA reads TGTGCCAGCAGCCCGGAACCGGGACAGAGCTACAATGAGCAGTTCTTC. Residues: CASSPEPGQSYNEQFF. V and J are TRBV7-6 and TRBJ2-1; 7 nucleotides align to TRBD1. CDR3 size: 16 residues. Germline CDR1 is SGHVS and CDR2 is FNYEAQ. V lost 5 bases to trimming and J lost 3 bases; unmatched junction nucleotides: 10.

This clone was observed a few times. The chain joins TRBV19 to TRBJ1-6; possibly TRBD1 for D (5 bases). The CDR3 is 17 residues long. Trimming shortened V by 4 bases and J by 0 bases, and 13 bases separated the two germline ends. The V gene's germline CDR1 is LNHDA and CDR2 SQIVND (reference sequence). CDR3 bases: TGTGCCAGTAGTACAGGATTCGGGGGCTCCTATAATTCACCCCTCCACTTT. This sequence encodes CASSTGFGGSYNSPLHF.

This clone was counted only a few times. CDR3 sequence: CARRAQGGYTF. The CDR3 bases are TGTGCCAGAAGAGCGCAGGGTGGCTACACCTTC. This chain joins TRBV2 and TRBJ1-2; weak D call: TRBD1 (5 bases). V was clipped by 9 bases and J by 7 bases, with 12 bases between them. CDR3 length: 11 residues. CDR1 is SNHLY, CDR2 FYNNEI, per germline.

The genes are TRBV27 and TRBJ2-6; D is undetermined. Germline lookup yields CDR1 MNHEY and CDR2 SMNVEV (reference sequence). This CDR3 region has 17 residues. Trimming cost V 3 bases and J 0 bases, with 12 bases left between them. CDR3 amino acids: CASSFLSTLSGANVLTF. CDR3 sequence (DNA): TGTGCCAGCAGTTTTCTATCCACCCTCTCTGGGGCCAACGTCCTGACTTTC.

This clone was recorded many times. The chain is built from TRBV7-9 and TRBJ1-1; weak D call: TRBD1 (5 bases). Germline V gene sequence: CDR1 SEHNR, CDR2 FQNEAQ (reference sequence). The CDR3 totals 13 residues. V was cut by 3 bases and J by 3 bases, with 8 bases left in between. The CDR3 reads CASSLVGDTEAFF. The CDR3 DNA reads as TGTGCCAGCAGCTTGGTGGGGGACACTGAAGCTTTCTTT.

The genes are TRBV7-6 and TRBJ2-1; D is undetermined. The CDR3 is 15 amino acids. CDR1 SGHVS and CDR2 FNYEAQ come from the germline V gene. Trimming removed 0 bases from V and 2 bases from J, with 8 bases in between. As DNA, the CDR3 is TGTGCCAGCAGCTTAGCCTCGTTAGCCTACAATGAGCAGTTCTTC. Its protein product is CASSLASLAYNEQFF.